The 31 T cell receptor beta chains below come from one sample, sequenced in a study of human T cells and chemical hapten exposure. Regarding time point: patch test 1, 2 weeks after DPC sensitization. Treatment meaning: therapeutic diphenylcyclopropenone sensitization with weekly scalp DPC. TCRdb fed the RACE reads into MiXCR, producing one record per CDR3 protein. The sample contains about 380,000 distinct CDR3 sequences, more than 4.5% of which appear only once. Sequencing used whole blood, obtained in connection with sensitization to the hapten diphenylcyclopropenone (DPC). The receptors stem from a woman between 45 and 65 years old with alopecia areata. Some clones in this sample may be carry-over from other donors' samples.

The table lists this clonotype with many counts. J is TRBJ1-6 and V is TRBV15, with D maybe TRBD1 (5 bases). The length of the CDR3 is 15 residues. The ends were cut back, 0 bases at V and 6 bases at J, with 9 bases in the middle. CDR1 LNHNV and CDR2 YYDKDF come from the germline V gene (reference sequence). CDR3 DNA sequence: TGTGCCACCAGCAGAGATCGGGGGGGTAATTCACCCCTCCACTTT. Translated, it gives CATSRDRGGNSPLHF.

This sequence joins TRBV2 and TRBJ2-3; D gene unclear. This CDR3 region has 14 residues. The germline V gene has CDR1 SNHLY and CDR2 FYNNEI. Trimming took off 6 bases at V and 2 bases at J, with 12 bases between the two ends. The CDR3 loop is CASRKETYTDTQYF. For the CDR3, the DNA is TGTGCCAGCAGGAAGGAGACCTACACAGATACGCAGTATTTT.

This clonotype has at least ten counts. This rearrangement joins TRBV15 to TRBJ2-3; D is perhaps TRBD2 (5 bases). Germline lookup yields CDR1 LNHNV and CDR2 YYDKDF (reference sequence). The CDR3 covers 16 residues. Trimming removed 0 bases from V and 0 bases from J, with 10 bases in between. CDR3 amino acids: CATSREERASTDTQYF. The CDR3 nucleotides are TGTGCCACCAGCAGAGAAGAGAGGGCTAGCACAGATACGCAGTATTTT.

This clonotype was observed a handful of times. The CDR3 coding sequence is TGTGCCAGCAGTGACGACACTAATCAGCCCCAGCATTTT. Translation: CASSDDTNQPQHF. The chain has TRBV27 and TRBJ1-5; D not certain. The CDR3 sequence is 13 residues long. V lost 5 bases, J lost 4 bases, and 9 bases lay in between. CDR1 and CDR2 from the germline V gene are MNHEY and SMNVEV (reference sequence).

This clonotype showed up many times. The junction departs from the called germline gene at one end, perhaps through a read error. This chain links TRBV7-9 with TRBJ2-1; 7 bases match TRBD1. Germline lookup yields CDR1 SEHNR and CDR2 FQNEAQ (reference sequence). The CDR3 spans 15 residues. The CDR3 DNA sequence: TGCGCCAGCAGCTTGGGGGACAGCTCCTACAATGAGCAGTTCTTC. It specifies CASSLGDSSYNEQFF. The full variable domain, in which reference TRBV7-9 and TRBJ2-1 provide the parts outside the CDR3, is DTGVSQNPRHKITKRGQNVTFRCDPISEHNRLYWYRQTLGQGPEFLTYFQNEAQLEKSRLLSDRFSAERPKGSFSTLEIQRTEQGDSAMYLCASSLGDSSYNEQFFGPGTRLTVL.

This sequence joins TRBV5-8 and TRBJ1-5; D uncertain. This CDR3 is 12 amino acids long. Trimming left V 2 bases short and J 4 bases short, with 4 bases between. Germline CDR1 reads SGHTS; CDR2 reads YDEGEE. This chain's CDR3 is CASSFQNQPQHF. CDR3 sequence (DNA): TGTGCCAGCAGCTTTCAGAATCAGCCCCAGCATTTT. Using reference TRBV5-8 and TRBJ1-5 for the parts outside the CDR3, the full variable domain is EAGVTQSPTHLIKTRGQQATLRCSPISGHTSVYWYQQALGLGLQFLLWYDEGEERNRGNFPPRFSGRQFPNYSSELNVNALELEDSALYLCASSFQNQPQHFGDGTRLSIL.

This clonotype was seen ten or more times. J is TRBJ2-5 and V is TRBV5-8; TRBD1 agrees at 7 bases. Trimming took 5 bases from V and 7 from J; bases not matched to a gene: 8. This CDR3 spans 13 amino acids. The germline V gene has CDR1 SGHTS and CDR2 YDEGEE. CDR3 protein: CASRPTGARTQYF. The CDR3 DNA reads as TGTGCCAGCAGACCCACAGGGGCGAGGACCCAGTACTTC.

In its sample, this clonotype was seen a few times. The chain is built from TRBV3-1 and TRBJ2-5, with unresolved D. This CDR3 has 14 amino acids. V lost 2 bases and J lost 1, with 8 bases in between. Germline V gene lookup returns CDR1 LGHDT and CDR2 YNNKEL (reference sequence). CDR3 protein: CASSQSFRQETQYF. For the CDR3, the DNA is TGTGCCAGCAGCCAAAGCTTCCGCCAAGAGACCCAGTACTTC.

This clonotype was detected a few times. This sequence joins TRBV7-9 and TRBJ2-5, with 10 bases matching TRBD1. The germline V gene has CDR1 SEHNR and CDR2 FQNEAQ (reference sequence). Germline trimming cut 5 bases from V and 5 bases from J; bases unmatched to any gene: 11. This CDR3 has 16 residues. This chain's CDR3 is CASSPWTGGGRETQYF. In DNA, the CDR3 is TGTGCCAGCAGCCCTTGGACAGGGGGAGGTCGGGAGACCCAGTACTTC.

Only a few counts were recorded for this clonotype. The V call is TRBV30, the J call TRBJ1-2; perhaps TRBD1 as D (6 bases). The CDR3 extends over 10 amino acids. CDR1 is GTSNPN and CDR2 is SVGIG in the germline V gene (reference sequence). The germline V and J ends were trimmed by 5 bases and 11 bases, with 12 bases remaining between them. The CDR3 nucleotides read TGTGCCTGGGGGGGCCCTGGGTACACCTTC. Translation: CAWGGPGYTF.

In its sample, this clonotype was seen a few times. The chain has TRBV7-2 and TRBJ2-1, with D maybe TRBD2 (5 bases). Trimming cost V 5 bases and J 8 bases, with 13 bases left between them. The CDR3 has 13 residues. The germline gives CDR1 SGHTA, CDR2 FQGNSA. CDR3 sequence: CASSPFRRDEQFF. In DNA form, the CDR3 reads TGTGCCAGCAGCCCTTTTAGGCGGGATGAGCAGTTCTTC. The entire variable domain, with the rest obtained from reference TRBV7-2 and TRBJ2-1, is as follows: GAGVSQSPSNKVTEKGKDVELRCDPISGHTALYWYRQSLGQGLEFLIYFQGNSAPDKSGLPSDRFSAERTGGSVSTLTIQRTQQEDSAVYLCASSPFRRDEQFFGPGTRLTVL.

This clonotype showed up just a few times. The gene calls are TRBV7-2 and TRBJ1-4; 7 bases align to TRBD1. V shed 5 bases and J 0 bases; nucleotides not matched to a gene: 6. This CDR3 is 16 amino acids long. Germline CDR1 and CDR2: SGHTA and FQGNSA. CDR3 in amino acids: CASSRGQATTNEKLFF. As DNA, the CDR3 is TGTGCCAGCAGCCGTGGACAGGCGACAACTAATGAAAAACTGTTTTTT.

This clonotype has at least ten counts. Here the CDR3 reads CASSGQSYEQYF. CDR3 DNA: TGTGCCAGCAGCGGACAGTCCTACGAGCAGTACTTC. The chain uses TRBV11-2 and TRBJ2-7; D perhaps matches TRBD1 (6 bases). CDR1 and CDR2 (germline): SGHAT, FQNNGV. The CDR3 spans 12 residues. Trimming removed 5 bases from V and 1 base from J, with 6 bases in between. Supplemented by reference TRBV11-2 and TRBJ2-7, the full variable domain reads EAGVAQSPRYKIIEKRQSVAFWCNPISGHATLYWYQQILGQGPKLLIQFQNNGVVDDSQLPKDRFSAERLKGVDSTLKIQPAKLEDSAVYLCASSGQSYEQYFGPGTRLTVT.

V is TRBV29-1 and J is TRBJ2-7; 7 bases map to TRBD1. Trimming cost V 5 bases and J 2 bases; bases outside gene matches: 3. Germline assignment: CDR1 SQVTM and CDR2 ANQGSEA. There are 12 residues in the CDR3. In DNA form, the CDR3 reads TGCAGCGTTCGGGACAGCGCCTACGAGCAGTACTTC. Protein: CSVRDSAYEQYF.

This clonotype was recorded many times. The chain uses TRBV7-7 and TRBJ1-2, with D possibly matching TRBD1 (5 bases). V was shortened by 3 bases and J by 6 bases, with 11 bases between the two germline ends. Germline V lookup: CDR1 SSHAT, CDR2 FNYEAQ (reference sequence). CDR3 length: 13 residues. CDR3 sequence: CASSFRQSNGYTF. Written as DNA, the CDR3 is TGTGCCAGCAGCTTCCGACAGAGCAATGGCTACACCTTC. Full variable domain (outside the CDR3, taken from reference TRBV7-7 and TRBJ1-2): GAGVSQSPRYKVTKRGQDVTLRCDPISSHATLYWYQQALGQGPEFLTYFNYEAQPDKSGLPSDRFSAERPEGSISTLTIQRTEQRDSAMYRCASSFRQSNGYTFGSGTRLTVV.

This clonotype has only a few counts. The chain links TRBV5-1 to TRBJ2-2; no reliable D call. Germline lookup yields CDR1 SGHRS and CDR2 YFSETQ. The V and J ends lost 1 base and 7 bases respectively, with 14 bases between them. There are 15 residues in the CDR3. CDR3 sequence (DNA): TGCGCCAGCAGCTTGTTCCAGGAGAAAGGCGGGGAGCTGTTTTTT. Translation gives CASSLFQEKGGELFF.

This clonotype was picked up many times. The chain has TRBV29-1 and TRBJ1-2; the match to TRBD1 covers 7 bases. V was clipped by 2 bases and J by 4 bases; unmatched bases: 10. The CDR3 covers 15 residues. Germline values: CDR1 SQVTM, CDR2 ANQGSEA. In DNA form, the CDR3 reads TGCAGCGTTGAACTTCGGACTAGACAGGGCTATGGCTACACCTTC. This encodes CSVELRTRQGYGYTF.

The chain combines TRBV18 with TRBJ2-6, with 8 bases lining up with TRBD1. V lost 0 bases to trimming and J lost 0 bases; unmatched junction nucleotides: 1. The germline gives CDR1 KGHSH, CDR2 LQKENI. There are 17 residues in the CDR3. CDR3 coding DNA: TGTGCCAGCTCACCACCCCAGGGGGCCTCTGGGGCCAACGTCCTGACTTTC. Encoded protein: CASSPPQGASGANVLTF.

This clonotype was found a few times. V is TRBV12-5 and J is TRBJ2-7; D might be TRBD1 (6 bases). Trimming cost V 1 base and J 4 bases, with 17 bases left between them. Germline V CDR1 and CDR2: LGHNT, FRNRAP. CDR3 length equals 16 residues. CDR3 nucleotide sequence: TGTGCTAGTGGTTTGGATGTACCAGGGGATAATTACGAGCAGTACTTC. As protein: CASGLDVPGDNYEQYF.

This clonotype was seen many times. The rearrangement links TRBV2 to TRBJ1-3; unclear D gene. Germline V lookup: CDR1 SNHLY, CDR2 FYNNEI. V was trimmed by 1 base and J by 0 bases, leaving 4 bases between them. This CDR3 comprises 14 residues. The CDR3: CASSEGVSGNTIYF. The DNA of the CDR3 is TGTGCCAGCAGTGAAGGAGTCTCTGGAAACACCATATATTTT.

This clonotype was detected many times. The chain employs TRBV12-3 or TRBV12-4 and TRBJ2-5; 9 bases match TRBD1. Germline trimming cut 6 bases from V and 4 bases from J; bases unmatched to any gene: 6. The CDR3 is 14 amino acids. The CDR3 region is CASSPDRGRETQYF. The CDR3 region has the DNA TGTGCCAGCAGCCCTGACAGGGGGAGAGAGACCCAGTACTTC.

The chain employs TRBV11-2 and TRBJ1-6; D is uncertain. Per the germline V gene, CDR1 is SGHAT and CDR2 is FQNNGV. V shed 0 bases and J shed 7 bases, with 10 bases lying between them. CDR3 length: 15 residues. Written as DNA, the CDR3 is TGTGCCAGCAGCTTAGATCCAGCCTCCAATTCACCCCTCCACTTT. Its protein is CASSLDPASNSPLHF.

This clonotype was detected many times. V is TRBV12-3 or TRBV12-4 and J is TRBJ1-5, with D possibly being TRBD1 (6 bases). Trimming removed 0 bases from V and 4 bases from J, with 16 bases in between. The CDR3 spans 17 residues. The CDR3, as DNA: TGTGCCAGCAGTTTAGCTCTACAGGGAATGGGGAATCAGCCCCAGCATTTT. This gives the protein CASSLALQGMGNQPQHF.

This clonotype was detected many times. The rearrangement joins TRBV6-5 to TRBJ1-1; D ambiguous. Per the germline V gene, CDR1 is MNHEY and CDR2 is SVGAGI. This CDR3 spans 13 amino acids. V lost 5 bases to trimming and J lost 8 bases, with 15 bases between them. CDR3 DNA sequence: TGTGCCAGCAGTCAAAGCGGAGGCAGGGAAGCTTTCTTT. This translates into CASSQSGGREAFF.

This clonotype was counted ten times or more. This chain joins TRBV12-3 or TRBV12-4 and TRBJ2-3; TRBD2 matches at 12 bases. The CDR3 contains 16 residues. Germline trimming cut 5 bases from V and 6 bases from J; bases unmatched to any gene: 9. This CDR3 is CASSPMTSGGVDTQYF. CDR3 DNA sequence: TGTGCCAGCAGTCCGATGACTAGCGGGGGTGTGGATACGCAGTATTTT.

This clonotype was counted at least ten times. The chain couples TRBV12-3 or TRBV12-4 to TRBJ1-3; D unclear. V lost 5 bases, J lost 5 bases, and 16 bases lay in between. This CDR3 region has 15 residues. DNA of the CDR3: TGTGCCAGCAGTCCGGGGATGGACGCGAGAAACACCATATATTTT. Amino acid sequence: CASSPGMDARNTIYF.

The sample holds many counts of this clonotype. The chain couples TRBV6-6 to TRBJ2-3; 7 nucleotides line up with TRBD1. The CDR3 is 15 amino acids. The germline V gene encodes CDR1 MNHNY and CDR2 SVGAGI (reference sequence). V gave up 5 bases and J gave up 2 bases; unmatched junction bases: 7. CDR3 sequence: CASSLRDRLTDTQYF. In DNA, the CDR3 is TGTGCCAGCAGTCTACGGGACAGACTCACAGATACGCAGTATTTT.

This clonotype showed up many times. Here the CDR3 DNA reads TGTGCCAGCAGTCTGGGACACAATTCACCCCTCCACTTT. Its protein product is CASSLGHNSPLHF. The rearrangement links TRBV12-3 or TRBV12-4 to TRBJ1-6; D may be TRBD1 (6 bases). Between the trimmed V and J ends, which lost 5 bases and 7 bases, there was a span of 9 bases. This CDR3 has 13 amino acids.

This clonotype was recorded many times. CDR3 sequence reads: CASSSSRTEAFF. CDR3 DNA sequence: TGTGCCAGCAGTTCCTCTAGAACTGAAGCTTTCTTT. This chain uses TRBV27 with TRBJ1-1, with D uncertain. The CDR3 runs 12 residues. Looked up from germline, CDR1 is MNHEY and CDR2 is SMNVEV (reference sequence). V shed 4 bases and J shed 5 bases, with 8 bases lying between them.

The CDR3 here is CSAFQYNEQFF. CDR3 in DNA: TGCAGTGCTTTCCAATACAATGAGCAGTTCTTC. The V and J genes are TRBV20-1 and TRBJ2-1; D gene ambiguous. Trimming pared 5 bases from V and 4 bases from J, leaving 6 bases between. Per the germline V gene, CDR1 is DFQATT and CDR2 is SNEGSKA (reference sequence). The CDR3 covers 11 residues.

This clonotype occurred a few times. The chain couples TRBV20-1 to TRBJ1-5, with D uncertain. Germline lookup yields CDR1 DFQATT and CDR2 SNEGSKA (reference sequence). V was pared by 4 bases and J by 0 bases, with 10 bases between. The CDR3 loop spans 14 amino acids. In DNA form, the CDR3 reads TGCAGTGCTACCCCCGGGTATAGCAATCAGCCCCAGCATTTT. As protein: CSATPGYSNQPQHF.